This T cell receptor beta chain was identified in a study of blood T cell repertoires in COVID-19. At the level of the study: The United States, Italy and Spain supplied acute and convalescent COVID-19 samples. Sources were T cells, B-cell-depleted T cells, or PBMCs; the material itself was cDNA or gDNA.

V was cut by 2 bases and J by 6 bases, with 10 bases left in between. CDR1 is SGHKS and CDR2 is YYEKEE in the germline V gene (reference sequence). The CDR3 runs 13 residues. The authors' processing: Amplification of reference gene primers was used by the study to estimate nucleated cell counts. Sequenced by immunoSEQ multiplex PCR; TCRdb stores in-frame clones only, minus some. The DNA was the basis for D and trimming; V, J and clone size are from that table. Here the sample spans 65,000 to 80,000 clones, 82% being singletons. The sample holds one count of this clone. Sequencing was performed on peripheral blood. This receptor was taken from a human donor in a cohort sampled during active COVID-19. This rearrangement joins TRBV5-5 to TRBJ2-3; no clear D. As DNA, the CDR3 is TGTGCCAGCAGCTTAGTAGAATGGGATACGCAGTATTTT. It specifies CASSLVEWDTQYF.